Shown below are 26 T cell receptor beta chains from a single sample sequenced in a study of T-cell memory formation after mild COVID-19. MiXCR, run by TCRdb on the 5' RACE reads, gives a single entry per CDR3 protein. This table has approximately 300,000 distinct CDR3 sequences, approximately 7.6% appearing once. Sequenced input: PBMCs or a T cell subset sorted from them (not recorded which). All receptors come from a man aged 18 to 35 who had mild COVID-19 (a few samples of this study predate the infection). Cell type and time point are not known.

The genes are TRBV7-8 and TRBJ2-5; D might be TRBD1 (6 bases). The CDR3 sequence is 15 residues long. CDR1 and CDR2 from the germline V gene are SGHVS and FQNEAQ. V was clipped by 4 bases and J by 0 bases, with 12 bases between them. CDR3 loop: CASSWLTGHQETQYF. DNA of the CDR3: TGTGCCAGCAGCTGGTTGACAGGTCACCAAGAGACCCAGTACTTC.

The chain employs TRBV12-3 or TRBV12-4 and TRBJ1-5; TRBD1 matches 8 bases. Trimming took 5 bases from V and 9 from J; bases not matched to a gene: 9. This CDR3 contains 14 residues. The CDR3 protein is CASSQQGEWRPQHF. CDR3 sequence (DNA): TGTGCCAGCAGTCAACAGGGGGAATGGAGGCCCCAGCATTTT.

In its sample, this clonotype was seen a few times. This chain uses TRBV18 with TRBJ2-2; D ambiguous. Germline V gene sequence: CDR1 KGHSH, CDR2 LQKENI. This CDR3 comprises 12 residues. Trimming stripped 7 bases from V and 6 bases from J, with 9 bases between. The CDR3 DNA is TGTGCCAGCTTAGTCCGCTCCGGGGAGCTGTTTTTT. It codes for CASLVRSGELFF.

The table lists this clonotype with a few counts. The chain combines TRBV4-3 with TRBJ2-1; TRBD2 matches at 8 bases. Per germline, CDR1 LGHNA and CDR2 YSLEER. The CDR3 contains 14 residues. V was clipped by 2 bases and J by 7 bases; unmatched bases: 4. The CDR3 nucleotides read TGCGCCAGCAGCCAAACGGGGGGGCGGAATGAGCAGTTCTTC. It is translated as CASSQTGGRNEQFF.

The table lists this clonotype with many counts. The genes are TRBV7-6 and TRBJ2-1, with 10 bases lining up with TRBD1. After removal of 4 bases from V and 8 bases from J, the junction contained 11 bases not matched to a gene. Germline V gene data show CDR1 as SGHVS and CDR2 as FNYEAQ. This CDR3 contains 16 residues. The CDR3 region has the DNA TGTGCCAGCAGCTCACGGGCGGGACAGGGGTTGGATGAGCAGTTCTTC. It translates to CASSSRAGQGLDEQFF. The variable domain in full, completed from reference TRBV7-6 and TRBJ2-1, reads GAGVSQSPRYKVTKRGQDVALRCDPISGHVSLYWYRQALGQGPEFLTYFNYEAQQDKSGLPNDRFSAERPEGSISTLTIQRTEQRDSAMYRCASSSRAGQGLDEQFFGPGTRLTVL.

The V call is TRBV5-1, the J call TRBJ1-2; D possibly corresponds to TRBD1 (5 bases). The CDR3 is made up of 14 amino acids. The V gene lost 1 base and the J gene lost 2 bases, with 9 bases spanning the gap. Germline V gene sequence: CDR1 SGHRS, CDR2 YFSETQ. This CDR3 reads CASSLQGGNYGYTF. DNA of the CDR3: TGCGCCAGCAGCTTGCAGGGAGGCAACTATGGCTACACCTTC.

The chain carries TRBV6-6 and TRBJ2-5; 7 positions agree with TRBD2. CDR1 is MNHNY, CDR2 SVGAGI, per germline (reference sequence). V was pared by 2 bases and J by 2 bases, with 5 bases of the junction left unmatched. CDR3 length equals 15 residues. The CDR3 sequence: CASSYRAGGQETQYF. The DNA of the CDR3 is TGTGCCAGCAGTTACAGGGCCGGGGGGCAAGAGACCCAGTACTTC.

The chain recombines TRBV18 with TRBJ2-1; TRBD2 matches 9 bases. Germline CDR1 KGHSH, CDR2 LQKENI. V shed 4 bases and J 5 bases; nucleotides not matched to a gene: 9. The CDR3 sequence is 16 residues long. CDR3 amino acids: CASSRSGLAGNNEQFF. The CDR3 nucleotides read TGTGCCAGCTCACGCTCGGGCCTAGCGGGGAACAATGAGCAGTTCTTC. Full variable domain (missing parts from reference TRBV18 and TRBJ2-1): NAGVMQNPRHLVRRRGQEARLRCSPMKGHSHVYWYRQLPEEGLKFMVYLQKENIIDESGMPKERFSAEFPKEGPSILRIQQVVRGDSAAYFCASSRSGLAGNNEQFFGPGTRLTVL.

This chain uses TRBV7-9 with TRBJ2-2; D gene ambiguous. The CDR3 length is 15 residues. Trimming took 1 base from V and 4 from J, leaving 10 bases between them. The germline V gene has CDR1 SEHNR and CDR2 FQNEAQ (reference sequence). In DNA, the CDR3 is TGTGCCAGCAGCTTAGAGGGTCGGAGCACCGGGGAGCTGTTTTTT. Residues: CASSLEGRSTGELFF.

The J gene is TRBJ1-2, the V gene TRBV6-2 or TRBV6-3; no reliable D call. Germline V lookup: CDR1 MNHEY, CDR2 SVGEGT. CDR3 size: 12 residues. Between the trimmed V and J ends, which lost 8 bases and 3 bases, there was a span of 10 bases. The CDR3 protein is CASQRSHYGYTF. Here the CDR3 DNA reads TGTGCCAGCCAAAGATCCCACTATGGCTACACCTTC.

This clonotype has ten or more counts. The genes are TRBV5-1 and TRBJ2-5; D gene ambiguous. Deletions cut 4 bases from V and 5 bases from J, with 15 bases between. CDR1 SGHRS and CDR2 YFSETQ come from the germline V gene. The CDR3 is 14 residues long. CDR3 nucleotides: TGCGCCAGCAGCCCCGGACCTACATGGGAGACCCAGTACTTC. Its protein product is CASSPGPTWETQYF. The variable domain in full, completed from reference TRBV5-1 and TRBJ2-5, reads KAGVTQTPRYLIKTRGQQVTLSCSPISGHRSVSWYQQTPGQGLQFLFEYFSETQRNKGNFPGRFSGRQFSNSRSEMNVSTLELGDSALYLCASSPGPTWETQYFGPGTRLLVL.

This rearrangement joins TRBV7-7 to TRBJ2-5; 9 bases align to TRBD2. Trimming removed 5 bases from V and 4 bases from J; junction bases left unmatched: 14. This CDR3 contains 17 residues. From germline, CDR1 is SSHAT and CDR2 FNYEAQ (reference sequence). This CDR3 is CASSGRLMRGGRETQYF. The CDR3 DNA reads as TGTGCCAGCAGCGGGAGACTTATGCGGGGGGGCCGAGAGACCCAGTACTTC.

The chain is built from TRBV5-1 and TRBJ1-1; 9 bases are shared with TRBD1. The CDR3 has 15 amino acids. V was pared by 4 bases and J by 2 bases, with 6 bases of the junction left unmatched. Germline CDR1 reads SGHRS; CDR2 reads YFSETQ. The CDR3 DNA sequence: TGCGCCAGCAGCCCAATGGGACAGGGAAACACTGAAGCTTTCTTT. It codes for CASSPMGQGNTEAFF.

The chain is built from TRBV5-6 and TRBJ2-5; 7 positions match TRBD2. Germline V gives CDR1 SGHDT, CDR2 YYEEEE. This CDR3 has 15 residues. V gave up 0 bases and J gave up 5 bases; unmatched junction bases: 7. The CDR3 sequence is CASSLASWGGETQYF. The CDR3 DNA reads as TGTGCCAGCAGCTTGGCGAGCTGGGGGGGTGAGACCCAGTACTTC.

This chain joins TRBV12-3 or TRBV12-4 and TRBJ1-4; 7 bases are shared with TRBD1. This CDR3 spans 14 amino acids. J was trimmed by 8 bases and V by 7 bases; bases with no gene match: 10. The CDR3 bases are TGTGCCAGCACTTTCGCCGGGACAGACGAAAAACTGTTTTTT. Amino acid sequence: CASTFAGTDEKLFF.

This clonotype was detected ten times or more. The chain combines TRBV6-5 with TRBJ2-5; TRBD1 matches at 8 bases. The V gene's germline CDR1 is MNHEY and CDR2 SVGAGI. With V trimmed by 6 bases and J by 5 bases, 5 bases remained unmatched. The CDR3 covers 13 residues. The CDR3 sequence: CASSHDRGETQYF. CDR3 nucleotide sequence: TGTGCCAGCAGCCACGACAGGGGCGAGACCCAGTACTTC.

This chain joins TRBV5-1 and TRBJ2-5; 7 bases map to TRBD1. The ends lost 3 bases at V and 1 base at J; junction bases unmatched: 9. Germline lookup yields CDR1 SGHRS and CDR2 YFSETQ. This CDR3 contains 16 residues. DNA for the CDR3: TGCGCCAGCAGCTCGAGCGCGACAGGGATCCAAGAGACCCAGTACTTC. It translates to CASSSSATGIQETQYF.

CDR3 DNA sequence: TGTGCCAGCAGCTCCGCCTGGGCGGGGACAACCCTCCGCAAGCAGTACTTC. This translates into CASSSAWAGTTLRKQYF. The chain employs TRBV7-2 and TRBJ2-7; D possibly matches TRBD1 or TRBD2 (6 bases each). The CDR3 covers 17 residues. Germline CDR1 and CDR2: SGHTA and FQGNSA. V lost 4 bases to trimming and J lost 8 bases, with 27 bases between them.

Only a few counts were recorded for this clonotype. The rearrangement uses TRBV27 and TRBJ2-1, with TRBD2 matching 9 bases. J lost 5 bases, V lost 1 base, and 3 bases had no gene match. The CDR3 is made up of 15 amino acids. Germline-derived CDR1 and CDR2 are MNHEY and SMNVEV (reference sequence). The CDR3 DNA follows: TGTGCCAGCAGTTTATTAGCGGGGGATAACAATGAGCAGTTCTTC. It yields the protein CASSLLAGDNNEQFF.

The chain joins TRBV5-6 to TRBJ2-1; D assignment may be TRBD1 or TRBD2 (5 bases each). The CDR3 spans 16 residues. The germline V gene encodes CDR1 SGHDT and CDR2 YYEEEE. Trimming took off 0 bases at V and 7 bases at J, with 17 bases between the two ends. This chain's CDR3 is CASSLASGGPGNEQFF. DNA for the CDR3: TGTGCCAGCAGCTTGGCCTCTGGGGGACCTGGGAATGAGCAGTTCTTC. Drawing the rest from reference TRBV5-6 and TRBJ2-1, the complete variable domain is DAGVTQSPTHLIKTRGQQVTLRCSPKSGHDTVSWYQQALGQGPQFIFQYYEEEERQRGNFPDRFSGHQFPNYSSELNVNALLLGDSALYLCASSLASGGPGNEQFFGPGTRLTVL.

This clonotype was counted ten times or more. This sequence joins TRBV5-1 and TRBJ2-7, with 7 positions matching TRBD1. Germline loops: CDR1 SGHRS, CDR2 YFSETQ. V shed 1 base and J 3 bases; nucleotides not matched to a gene: 7. The CDR3 spans 15 residues. Written as DNA, the CDR3 is TGCGCCAGCAGCTTGAAGCCAGGGGGTCTCTACGAGCAGTACGTC. This translates into CASSLKPGGLYEQYV.

This chain links TRBV7-3 with TRBJ2-7; D tentatively fits TRBD1 or TRBD2 (5 bases each). Germline V gene lookup returns CDR1 SGHTA and CDR2 FQGTGA. V was cut by 0 bases and J by 0 bases, with 9 bases left in between. The CDR3 sequence is 15 residues long. This chain's CDR3 is CASSLTGAGSYEQYF. The CDR3 bases are TGTGCCAGCAGCTTAACCGGGGCGGGCTCCTACGAGCAGTACTTC. Using reference TRBV7-3 and TRBJ2-7 for the parts outside the CDR3, the full variable domain is GAGVSQTPSNKVTEKGKYVELRCDPISGHTALYWYRQSLGQGPEFLIYFQGTGAADDSGLPNDRFFAVRPEGSVSTLKIQRTERGDSAVYLCASSLTGAGSYEQYFGPGTRLTVT.

The chain carries TRBV6-6 and TRBJ1-2; 10 bases fit TRBD1. The J segment lost 6 bases and the V segment lost 6 bases, leaving 10 bases of the junction unmatched. This CDR3 has 15 amino acids. CDR1 is MNHNY, CDR2 SVGAGI, per germline (reference sequence). In DNA form, the CDR3 reads TGTGCCAGCAGCCAGGACAGGGGGGGCTTGAATGGCTACACCTTC. Protein sequence: CASSQDRGGLNGYTF.

This clonotype was detected only a few times. This sequence joins TRBV6-5 and TRBJ1-2, with TRBD1 identical over 8 bases. Germline V gives CDR1 MNHEY, CDR2 SVGAGI. The CDR3 covers 13 residues. With 7 bases clipped from V and 7 bases from J, the junction kept 8 bases outside the gene matches. The CDR3: CASNPEGQGGYTF. The CDR3 region has the DNA TGTGCCAGCAACCCGGAAGGACAGGGTGGCTACACCTTC.

This clonotype was observed a few times. The chain joins TRBV6-2 or TRBV6-3 to TRBJ2-7, with D uncertain. Trimming removed 4 bases at V and 3 bases at J, with 7 bases between. The V gene's germline CDR1 is MNHEY and CDR2 SVGEGT. The CDR3 has 12 residues. The CDR3 coding sequence is TGTGCCAGCAGTTCATCCCGCTACGAGCAGTACTTC. Residues: CASSSSRYEQYF.

This chain links TRBV6-6 with TRBJ2-5; possible D gene TRBD1, 6 bases. Trimming left V 8 bases short and J 5 bases short, with 9 bases between. The germline V gene has CDR1 MNHNY and CDR2 SVGAGI (reference sequence). The CDR3 runs 11 residues. CDR3 bases: TGTGCCAGCCGACAGGTGGAGACCCAGTACTTC. Its translation: CASRQVETQYF.